This TCR beta chain derives from a study of beta chain features in type 1 diabetes. TCRB transcripts that were expressed got sequenced, as all of the isolated RNA had been reverse transcribed. Assay used: immunoSEQ multiplex PCR; TCRdb lists only in-frame clones, some missing. The table shows over 150,000 clones, with roughly 8.1% occurring only once. Trimming pared 4 bases from V and 0 bases from J, leaving 7 bases between. The V gene's germline CDR1 is GTSNPN and CDR2 SVGIG (reference sequence). This CDR3 comprises 13 residues. CD4+ naive, central memory, regulatory and stem cell-like memory cells were sorted via CD45RO/CCR7/CD25/CD127/CD95/CD27.

The genes are TRBV30 and TRBJ1-5; D possibly corresponds to TRBD1 (6 bases). The sequencing sample was made of central memory CD4+ T cells from blood. This sequence was found in a man in his late teens or twenties in good health. The CDR3 sequence is CAWNRDSNQPQHF. The CDR3 nucleotides read TGTGCCTGGAACAGGGATAGCAATCAGCCCCAGCATTTT.